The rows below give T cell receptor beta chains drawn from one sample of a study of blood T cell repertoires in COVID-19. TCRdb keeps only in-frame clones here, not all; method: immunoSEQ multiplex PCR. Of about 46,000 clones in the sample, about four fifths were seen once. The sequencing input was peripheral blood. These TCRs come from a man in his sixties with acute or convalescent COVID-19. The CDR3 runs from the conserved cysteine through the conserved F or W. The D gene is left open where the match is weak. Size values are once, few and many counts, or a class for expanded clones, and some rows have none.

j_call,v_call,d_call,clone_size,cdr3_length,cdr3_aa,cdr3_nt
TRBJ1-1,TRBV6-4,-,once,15,CASSLTGTTGTEAFF,TGTGCCAGCAGTCTTACCGGGACAACGGGCACTGAAGCTTTCTTT
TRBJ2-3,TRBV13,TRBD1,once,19,CASSLIYRGQGSSTDTQYF,TGTGCCAGCAGCCTCATCTACCGTGGACAGGGGTCTAGCACAGATACGCAGTATTTT
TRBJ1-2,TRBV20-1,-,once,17,CSASPISYRDPNYGYTF,TGCAGTGCCAGTCCCATCTCTTACAGGGACCCTAACTATGGCTACACCTTC
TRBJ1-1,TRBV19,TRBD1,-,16,CASSKPRQGARTEAFF,TGTGCCAGTAGTAAGCCCCGACAGGGGGCGCGGACTGAAGCTTTCTTT
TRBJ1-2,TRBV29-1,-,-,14,CSVEGTSTNYGYTF,TGCAGCGTTGAAGGGACATCTACAAACTATGGCTACACCTTC
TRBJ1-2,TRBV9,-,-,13,CASSRDSNYGYTF,TGTGCCAGCAGCCGAGACAGTAACTATGGCTACACCTTC
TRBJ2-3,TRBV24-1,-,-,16,CATSDLSRPSTDTQYF,TGTGCCACCAGTGATTTGTCTAGACCTAGCACAGATACGCAGTATTTT
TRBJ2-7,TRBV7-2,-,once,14,CASRRDSTSDEQYF,TGTGCCAGCAGAAGGGACTCCACCTCGGACGAGCAGTACTTC
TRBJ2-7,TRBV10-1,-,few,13,CASSGQTPYEQYF,TGCGCCAGCAGTGGCCAAACACCCTACGAGCAGTACTTC
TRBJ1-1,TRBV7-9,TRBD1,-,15,CASSAGQGVNPQAFF,TGTGCCAGCAGCGCCGGACAGGGAGTAAACCCTCAAGCTTTCTTT
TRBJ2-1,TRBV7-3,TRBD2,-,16,CASSLNIGGNYNEQFF,TGTGCCAGCAGCTTAAATATCGGGGGGAATTACAATGAGCAGTTCTTC
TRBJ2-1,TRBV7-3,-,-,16,CASSLQGLPMYNEQFF,TGTGCCAGCAGCTTACAGGGCCTACCTATGTACAATGAGCAGTTCTTC
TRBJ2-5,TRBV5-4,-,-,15,CASSLALMERETQYF,TGTGCCAGCAGCTTGGCCCTCATGGAGCGGGAGACCCAGTACTTC
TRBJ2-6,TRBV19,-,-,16,CASTQGLSSGANVLTF,TGTGCCAGTACCCAGGGGTTAAGCTCTGGGGCCAACGTCCTGACTTTC
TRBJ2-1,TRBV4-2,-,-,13,CASSRVEGNEQFF,TGTGCCAGCAGCCGTGTGGAGGGCAATGAGCAGTTCTTC
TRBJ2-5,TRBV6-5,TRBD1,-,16,CASSSYPQGAGETQYF,TGTGCCAGCAGTTCGTACCCCCAGGGGGCTGGTGAGACCCAGTACTTC
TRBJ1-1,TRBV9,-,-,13,CASSVGFGSEAFF,TGTGCCAGCAGCGTAGGGTTCGGGAGTGAAGCTTTCTTT
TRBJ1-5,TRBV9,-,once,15,CASSVLPNSNQPQHF,TGTGCCAGCAGCGTCCTCCCTAATAGCAATCAGCCCCAGCATTTT
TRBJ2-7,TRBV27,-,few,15,CASSPTSQFGDEQYF,TGTGCCAGCAGCCCAACTAGTCAGTTTGGTGACGAGCAGTACTTC
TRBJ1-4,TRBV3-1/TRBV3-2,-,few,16,CASSQERETTNEKLFF,TGTGCCAGCAGCCAGGAAAGGGAGACAACTAATGAAAAACTGTTTTTT
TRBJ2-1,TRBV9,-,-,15,CASSEDLSSYNEQFF,TGTGCCAGCAGCGAAGATCTATCCTCCTACAATGAGCAGTTCTTC
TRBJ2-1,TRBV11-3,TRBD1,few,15,CASSQGQTTYNEQFF,TGTGCCAGCAGCCAGGGACAGACTACCTACAATGAGCAGTTCTTC
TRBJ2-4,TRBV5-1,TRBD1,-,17,CASSLALGQGFQNIQYF,TGCGCCAGCAGCTTGGCCTTAGGACAGGGTTTCCAAAACATTCAGTACTTC
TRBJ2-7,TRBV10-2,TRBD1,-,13,CASSQDRTYEQYF,TGCGCCAGCAGTCAGGACAGGACCTACGAGCAGTACTTC
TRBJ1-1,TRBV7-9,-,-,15,CASSLRNRADTEAFF,TGTGCCAGCAGCTTAAGGAACAGGGCGGACACTGAAGCTTTCTTT
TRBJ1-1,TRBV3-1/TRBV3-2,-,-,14,CASSRLRAGTEAFF,TGTGCCAGCAGCCGTCTAAGGGCGGGCACTGAAGCTTTCTTT
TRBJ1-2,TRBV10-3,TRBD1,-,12,CATEDRIRGYTF,TGTGCCACCGAGGACAGGATTCGTGGCTACACCTTC
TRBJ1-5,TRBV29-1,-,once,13,CSVVTTVNQPQHF,TGCAGCGTTGTGACTACGGTTAATCAGCCCCAGCATTTT
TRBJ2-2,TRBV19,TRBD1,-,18,CASSRRTGGNEGTGELFF,TGTGCCAGTAGTCGACGGACAGGGGGTAACGAGGGCACCGGGGAGCTGTTTTTT
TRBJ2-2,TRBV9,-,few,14,CASSVAGLTGELFF,TGTGCCAGCAGCGTAGCAGGCCTCACCGGGGAGCTGTTTTTT
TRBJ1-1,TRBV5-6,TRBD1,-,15,CASSLGWTGGGEAFF,TGTGCCAGCAGCTTGGGGTGGACAGGGGGCGGAGAAGCTTTCTTT
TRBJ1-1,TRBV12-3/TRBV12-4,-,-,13,CASSLGQNTEAFF,TGTGCCAGCAGTTTGGGACAGAACACTGAAGCTTTCTTT
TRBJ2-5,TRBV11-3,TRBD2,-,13,CASSRGGRETQYF,TGTGCCAGCAGCCGGGGGGGTAGAGAGACCCAGTACTTC
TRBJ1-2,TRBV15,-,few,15,CATSRDDRPLYGYTF,TGTGCCACCAGCAGAGATGACAGGCCGCTTTATGGCTACACCTTC
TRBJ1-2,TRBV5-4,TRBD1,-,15,CASSAGQGANYGYTF,TGTGCCAGCAGCGCGGGACAGGGAGCTAACTATGGCTACACCTTC
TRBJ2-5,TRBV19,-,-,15,CASSIASGRQETQYF,TGTGCCAGTAGTATAGCATCGGGGAGACAAGAGACCCAGTACTTC